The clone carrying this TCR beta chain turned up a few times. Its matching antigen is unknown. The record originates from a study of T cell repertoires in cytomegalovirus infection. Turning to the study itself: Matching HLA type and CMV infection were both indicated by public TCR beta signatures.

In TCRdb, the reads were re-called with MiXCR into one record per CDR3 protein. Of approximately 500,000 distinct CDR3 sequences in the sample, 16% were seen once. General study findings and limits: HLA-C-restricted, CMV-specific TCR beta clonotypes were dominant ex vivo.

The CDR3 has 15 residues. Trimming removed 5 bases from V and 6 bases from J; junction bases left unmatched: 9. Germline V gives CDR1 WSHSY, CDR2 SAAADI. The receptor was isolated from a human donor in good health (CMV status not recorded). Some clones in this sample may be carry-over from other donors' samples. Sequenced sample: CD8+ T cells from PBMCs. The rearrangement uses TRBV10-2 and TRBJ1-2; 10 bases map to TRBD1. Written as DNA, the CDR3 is TGCGCCAGCAGTTTGACAGGGGGCGGTACAGATGGCTACACCTTC. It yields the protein CASSLTGGGTDGYTF.